A few counts support the clone carrying this T cell receptor beta chain. Under 3 months was the duration of disease in ophthalmopathy patients, who also had a Clinical Activity Score of at least 3 and a NOSPECS grade of at least 4. Diagnosing involved the use of clinical symptoms, serum thyroxine and TRAb, thyroid ultrasound and orbital computed tomography. This sample is drawn from a study of T cells in Graves' hyperthyroidism and ophthalmopathy. Whole-study context: Staff took peripheral blood when the initial diagnosis was made, before any treatment began.

RNA transcripts provided the source from which TCR beta CDR3 regions were amplified. The HTBI set primed first-round TCR CDR3 RT-PCR. TCRdb re-called the multiplex PCR reads with MiXCR, one entry per CDR3 protein. The profile shows around 690,000 distinct CDR3 sequences, roughly 20% of them singletons. Germline CDR1 reads DFQATT; CDR2 reads SNEGSKA (reference sequence). With 6 bases clipped from V and 7 bases from J, the junction kept 9 bases outside the gene matches. The CDR3 spans 13 residues. The clonotype originates from a man aged 25-45 years with Graves' ophthalmopathy. The sample consisted of blood. The chain combines TRBV20-1 with TRBJ1-2; 9 nucleotides match TRBD1. The CDR3 nucleotides read TGCAGTGCGCGACAGGGGGGAGGTCCTGGCTACACCTTC. Translated, it gives CSARQGGGPGYTF.